The source of this TCR beta chain is a study of immune evolution from preneoplasia to lung adenocarcinoma. This table comes from immunoSEQ multiplex PCR, and its TCRdb copy is limited to in-frame clones, with some not included. The sample has under 45,000 clones, around 79% seen once. In germline, CDR1 is SGHRS, CDR2 YFSETQ. Trimming took 5 bases from V and 3 from J, leaving 20 bases between them. This CDR3 has 17 amino acids. The sequence came from a person aged 55 to 75 with lung adenocarcinoma. This chain connects TRBV5-1 to TRBJ2-2, with D perhaps TRBD1 (6 bases). Sequenced material: FFPE invasive lung adenocarcinoma tissue. The DNA for the CDR3 is TGCGCCAGCAGTTTCGAGAGAATACAGGGATACACCGGGGAGCTGTTTTTT. Its protein is CASSFERIQGYTGELFF.